The clone carrying this TCR beta chain was detected a few times. Antigen: not known. The CDR3 has 15 amino acids. CDR1 and CDR2 from the germline V gene are MNHEY and SVGAGI. Trimming cost V 6 bases and J 0 bases, with 14 bases left between them. The data were taken from a study of T-cell memory formation after mild COVID-19. The wider study: Among the donors, TCR clusters were largely specific to each donor.

5'RACE primed at constant segments yielded TCR alpha and TCR beta cDNA libraries bearing sample barcodes and UMIs. TCRdb itself ran the 5' RACE reads through MiXCR, one entry per CDR3 protein. The sample has 300,000 to 400,000 distinct CDR3 sequences; 25% to 30% are singletons. Study-level points and caveats: Some clones that responded were present in memory (sampled pre-infection), which suggests cross-reactive memory joined.

The material sequenced was PBMCs or a T cell subset sorted from them (not recorded which). This receptor was taken from an adult woman who had mild COVID-19 (a few samples of this study predate the infection). Cell type and time point are not known. The chain couples TRBV6-5 to TRBJ2-5; tentatively, D is TRBD1 (6 bases). The CDR3 DNA reads as TGTGCCAGCAGGGTCGAGGACAGCCACCAAGAGACCCAGTACTTC. As protein: CASRVEDSHQETQYF.